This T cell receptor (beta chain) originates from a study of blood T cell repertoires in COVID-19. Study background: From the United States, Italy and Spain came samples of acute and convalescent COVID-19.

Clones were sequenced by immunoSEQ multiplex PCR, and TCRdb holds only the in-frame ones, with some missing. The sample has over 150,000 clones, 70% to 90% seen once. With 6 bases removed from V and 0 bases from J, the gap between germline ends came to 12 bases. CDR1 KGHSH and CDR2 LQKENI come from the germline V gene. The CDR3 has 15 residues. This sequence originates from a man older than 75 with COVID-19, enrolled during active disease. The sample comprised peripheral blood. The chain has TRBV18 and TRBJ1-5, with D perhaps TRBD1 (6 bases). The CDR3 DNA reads TGTGCCAGCTCTCGCGGACAGTATAGCAATCAGCCCCAGCATTTT. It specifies CASSRGQYSNQPQHF.